This TCR beta chain was captured in a study of identifying expanded T cells in peripheral blood. Findings and limits, study-wide: Clone count variance between two-week samples rose with total template count.

The method was immunoSEQ multiplex PCR; TCRdb's version includes in-frame clones alone and lacks a portion of them. The sample has under 85,000 clones; about 83% are singletons. About this clone itself: Its antigen remains unidentified.

The germline V and J ends were trimmed by 1 base and 5 bases, with 6 bases remaining between them. This CDR3 has 12 amino acids. Germline V gene data show CDR1 as SGHRS and CDR2 as YFSETQ. The specimen was blood. This TCR came from a person between 18 and 75 years old in good health. The chain combines TRBV5-1 with TRBJ2-5; no clear D. The CDR3 spells CASSLIMETQYF. The DNA of the CDR3 is TGCGCCAGCAGCTTGATAATGGAGACCCAGTACTTC.